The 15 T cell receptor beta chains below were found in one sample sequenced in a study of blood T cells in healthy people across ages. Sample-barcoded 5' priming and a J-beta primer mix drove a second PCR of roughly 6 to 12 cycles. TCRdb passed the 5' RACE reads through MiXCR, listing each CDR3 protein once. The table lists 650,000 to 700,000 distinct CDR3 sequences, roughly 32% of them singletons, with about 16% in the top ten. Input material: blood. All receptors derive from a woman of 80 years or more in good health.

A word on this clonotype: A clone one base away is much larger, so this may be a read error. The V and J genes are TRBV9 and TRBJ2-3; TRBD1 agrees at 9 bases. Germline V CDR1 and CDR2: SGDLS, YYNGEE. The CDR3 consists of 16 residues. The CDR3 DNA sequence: TGTGTCAGCAGCGACCCGGGACAGGGCTCCACAGATACGCAGTATTTT. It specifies CVSSDPGQGSTDTQYF.

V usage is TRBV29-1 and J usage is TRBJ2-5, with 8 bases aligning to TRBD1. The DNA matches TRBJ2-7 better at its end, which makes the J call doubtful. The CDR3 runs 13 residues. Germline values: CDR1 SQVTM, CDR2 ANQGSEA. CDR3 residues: CSVERQGIYEQYF. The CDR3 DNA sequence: TGCAGCGTTGAGAGACAGGGGATCTACGAGCAGTACTTC.

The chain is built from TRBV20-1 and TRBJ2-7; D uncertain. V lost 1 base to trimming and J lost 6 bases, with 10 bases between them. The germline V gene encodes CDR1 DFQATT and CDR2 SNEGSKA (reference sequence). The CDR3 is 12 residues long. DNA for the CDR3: TGCAGTGCTAGAGCAACCTTAAGCGAGCAGTACTTC. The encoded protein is CSARATLSEQYF.

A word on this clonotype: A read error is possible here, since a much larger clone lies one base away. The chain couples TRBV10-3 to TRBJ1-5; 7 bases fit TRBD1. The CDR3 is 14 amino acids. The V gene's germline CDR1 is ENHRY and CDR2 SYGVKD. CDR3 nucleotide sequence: TGTGCCATCAGGGGGGACAGTGGCAATCAGCGCCAGCATTTT. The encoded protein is CAIRGDSGNQRQHF.

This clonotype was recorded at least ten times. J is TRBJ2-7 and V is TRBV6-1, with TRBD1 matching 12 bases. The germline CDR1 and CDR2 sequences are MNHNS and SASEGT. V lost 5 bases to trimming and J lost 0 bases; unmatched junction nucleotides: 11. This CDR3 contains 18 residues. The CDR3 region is CASSPAGTGGLSSYEQYF. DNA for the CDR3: TGTGCCAGCAGTCCAGCGGGGACAGGGGGCCTTAGCTCCTACGAGCAGTACTTC.

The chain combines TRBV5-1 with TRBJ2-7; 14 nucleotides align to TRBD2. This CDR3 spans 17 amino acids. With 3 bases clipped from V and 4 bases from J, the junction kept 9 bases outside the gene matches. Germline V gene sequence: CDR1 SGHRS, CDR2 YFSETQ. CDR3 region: CASSSPGLAGVGYEQYF. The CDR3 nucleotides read TGCGCCAGCAGCTCGCCGGGACTAGCGGGAGTGGGGTACGAGCAGTACTTC.

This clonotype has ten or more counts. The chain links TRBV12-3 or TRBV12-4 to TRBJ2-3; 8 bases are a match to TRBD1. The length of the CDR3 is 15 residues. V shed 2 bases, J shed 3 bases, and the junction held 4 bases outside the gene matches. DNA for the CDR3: TGTGCCAGCAGTTTATCGGGACAGGCAACAGATACGCAGTATTTT. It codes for CASSLSGQATDTQYF.

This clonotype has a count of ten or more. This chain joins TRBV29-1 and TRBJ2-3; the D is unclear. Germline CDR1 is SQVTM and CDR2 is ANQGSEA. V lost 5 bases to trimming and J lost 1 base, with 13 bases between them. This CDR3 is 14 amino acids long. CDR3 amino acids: CSVKARVGTDTQYF. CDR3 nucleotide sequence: TGCAGCGTTAAAGCTAGGGTGGGCACAGATACGCAGTATTTT.

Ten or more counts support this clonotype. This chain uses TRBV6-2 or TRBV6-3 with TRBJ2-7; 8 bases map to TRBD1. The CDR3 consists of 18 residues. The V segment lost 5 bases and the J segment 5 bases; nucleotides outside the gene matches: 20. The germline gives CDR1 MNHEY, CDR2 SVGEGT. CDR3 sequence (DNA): TGTGCCAGCAGTATGGACAGGGAAAAAAGTCTCCTTCCCAACGAGCAGTACTTC. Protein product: CASSMDREKSLLPNEQYF.

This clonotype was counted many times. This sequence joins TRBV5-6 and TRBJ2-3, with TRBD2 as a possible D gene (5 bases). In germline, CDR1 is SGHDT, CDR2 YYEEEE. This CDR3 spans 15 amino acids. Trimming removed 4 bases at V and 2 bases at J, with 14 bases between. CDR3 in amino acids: CASSPRRTFTDTQYF. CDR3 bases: TGTGCCAGCAGCCCCCGGAGGACTTTCACAGATACGCAGTATTTT. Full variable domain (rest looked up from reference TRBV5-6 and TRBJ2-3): DAGVTQSPTHLIKTRGQQVTLRCSPKSGHDTVSWYQQALGQGPQFIFQYYEEEERQRGNFPDRFSGHQFPNYSSELNVNALLLGDSALYLCASSPRRTFTDTQYFGPGTRLTVL.

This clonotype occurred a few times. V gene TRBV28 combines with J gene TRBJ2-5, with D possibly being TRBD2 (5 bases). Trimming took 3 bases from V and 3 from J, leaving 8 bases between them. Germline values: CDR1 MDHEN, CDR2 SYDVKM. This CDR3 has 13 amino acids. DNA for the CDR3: TGTGCCAGCAGTTTTGTGAGGGAAGAGACCCAGTACTTC. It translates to CASSFVREETQYF.

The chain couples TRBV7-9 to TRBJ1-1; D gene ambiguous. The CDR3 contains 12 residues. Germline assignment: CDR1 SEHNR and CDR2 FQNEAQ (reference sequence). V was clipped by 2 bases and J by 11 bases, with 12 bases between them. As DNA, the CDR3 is TGTGCCAGCAGCTTATTCGCCCAAACGGCTTTCTTT. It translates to CASSLFAQTAFF.

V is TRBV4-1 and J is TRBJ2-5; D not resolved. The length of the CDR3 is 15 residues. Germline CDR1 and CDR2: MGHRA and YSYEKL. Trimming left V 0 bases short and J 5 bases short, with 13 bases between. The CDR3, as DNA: TGCGCCAGCAGCCAAGATAGGCAGCCTCTGGAGACCCAGTACTTC. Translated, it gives CASSQDRQPLETQYF.

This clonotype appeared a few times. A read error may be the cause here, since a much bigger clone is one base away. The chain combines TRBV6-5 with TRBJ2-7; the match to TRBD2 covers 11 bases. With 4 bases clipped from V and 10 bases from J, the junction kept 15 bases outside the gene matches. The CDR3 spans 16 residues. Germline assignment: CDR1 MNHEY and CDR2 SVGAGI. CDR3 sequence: CASSFPSGGPEEAQYF. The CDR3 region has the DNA TGTGCCAGCAGTTTTCCTAGCGGGGGGCCGGAAGAGGCCCAGTACTTC.

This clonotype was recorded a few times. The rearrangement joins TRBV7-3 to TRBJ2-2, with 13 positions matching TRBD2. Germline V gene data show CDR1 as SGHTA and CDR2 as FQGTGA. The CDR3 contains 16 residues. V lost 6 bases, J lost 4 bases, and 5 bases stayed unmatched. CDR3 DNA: TGTGCCAGCAGATTGACTAGCGGGGGGCCCACCGGGGAGCTGTTTTTT. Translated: CASRLTSGGPTGELFF.